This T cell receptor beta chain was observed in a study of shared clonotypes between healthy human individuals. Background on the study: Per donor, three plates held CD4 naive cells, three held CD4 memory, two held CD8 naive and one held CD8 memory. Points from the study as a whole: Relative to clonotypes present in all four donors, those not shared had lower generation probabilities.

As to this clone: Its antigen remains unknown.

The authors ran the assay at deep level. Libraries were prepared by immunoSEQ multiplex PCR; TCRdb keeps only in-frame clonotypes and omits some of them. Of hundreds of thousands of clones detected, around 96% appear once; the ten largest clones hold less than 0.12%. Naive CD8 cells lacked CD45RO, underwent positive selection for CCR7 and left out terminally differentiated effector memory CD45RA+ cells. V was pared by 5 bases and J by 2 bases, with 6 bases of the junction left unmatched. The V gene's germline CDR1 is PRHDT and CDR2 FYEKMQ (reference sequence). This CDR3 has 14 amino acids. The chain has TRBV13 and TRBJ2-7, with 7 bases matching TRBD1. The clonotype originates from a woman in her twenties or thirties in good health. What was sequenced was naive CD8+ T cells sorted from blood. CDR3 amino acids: CASSTRTGAYEQYF. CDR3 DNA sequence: TGTGCCAGCAGCACCCGGACAGGAGCCTACGAGCAGTACTTC.